A selection of T cell receptor beta chains follows, all from one sample in a study of tumor-infiltrating lymphocytes in primary liver carcinoma. TCRdb passed the multiplex PCR reads through MiXCR, listing each CDR3 protein once. The table records approximately 100,000 distinct CDR3 sequences, more than 65% of them present only once. Specimen: liver tumor tissue from sampling region 2. The source is an older woman with primary liver carcinoma and hepatitis B virus infection. The CDR3 runs from the conserved cysteine through the conserved F or W. D genes are given only for firm matches. The size entry is marked missing in some rows and otherwise reads once, few, many or a size class.

D gene: TRBD2
J gene: TRBJ2-3
clone size: NA
V gene: TRBV11-2
CDR3 protein: CASRLEAGGTDTRYF
CDR3 DNA: TGTGCTAGTAGACTAGAGGCGGGAGGCACAGATACGCGGTATTTT

D gene: NA
J gene: TRBJ2-3
clone size: NA
V gene: TRBV11-2
CDR3 protein: CASSSRWGETDTQYF
CDR3 DNA: TGTGCCAGTAGCTCCCGGTGGGGGGAGACAGATACGCAGTATTTC

D gene: NA
J gene: TRBJ2-3
clone size: many
V gene: TRBV10-3
CDR3 protein: CAISERANTDTQYF
CDR3 DNA: TGTGCCATTTCGGAGCGGGCGAACACAGATACGCAGTATTTT

D gene: NA
J gene: TRBJ2-2
clone size: NA
V gene: TRBV11-2
CDR3 protein: CASSLRGTAGGLFF
CDR3 DNA: TGTGCCAGCAGCTTGAGGGGGACGGCCGGGGGTCTGTTTTTT

D gene: NA
J gene: TRBJ2-6
clone size: NA
V gene: TRBV18
CDR3 protein: CASSPGGGAGANVLTF
CDR3 DNA: TGTGCCAGCTCACCAGGAGGCGGAGCTGGGGCCAACGTCCTGACTTTC

D gene: NA
J gene: TRBJ1-1
clone size: NA
V gene: TRBV12-3/TRBV12-4
CDR3 protein: CAITLAGLEGEAFF
CDR3 DNA: TGTGCCATCACCCTCGCGGGCTTAGAGGGTGAAGCTTTCTTT

D gene: TRBD1
J gene: TRBJ1-5
clone size: many
V gene: TRBV6-5
CDR3 protein: CASRPGTGRYSNQPQHF
CDR3 DNA: TGTGCCAGCAGACCCGGGACAGGGAGATATAGCAATCAGCCCCAGCATTTT

D gene: NA
J gene: TRBJ2-1
clone size: few
V gene: TRBV29-1
CDR3 protein: CGVAEPRRNEQFF
CDR3 DNA: TGCGGCGTTGCAGAACCAAGACGGAATGAGCAGTTCTTC

D gene: NA
J gene: TRBJ2-3
clone size: NA
V gene: TRBV11-2
CDR3 protein: CASNSRLRDTATQYF
CDR3 DNA: TGTGCCAGCAACTCCCGGCTGAGGGACACAGCTACGCAGTATTTT

D gene: NA
J gene: TRBJ1-1
clone size: NA
V gene: TRBV29-1
CDR3 protein: CRVDQVSAFF
CDR3 DNA: TGCCGCGTTGATCAGGTATCGGCTTTCTTT

D gene: NA
J gene: TRBJ1-6
clone size: NA
V gene: TRBV6-5
CDR3 protein: CARGTSSFTSPLHF
CDR3 DNA: TGTGCCAGGGGCACCTCGAGCTTCACTTCACCCCTCCACTTT

D gene: NA
J gene: TRBJ2-5
clone size: NA
V gene: TRBV29-1
CDR3 protein: CSVADGQEIQYF
CDR3 DNA: TGCAGCGTAGCGGACGGCCAAGAGATCCAATACTTC

D gene: TRBD2
J gene: TRBJ2-1
clone size: NA
V gene: TRBV6-6
CDR3 protein: CASCAGISGSWVDEQFF
CDR3 DNA: TGTGCCAGCTGTGCCGGGATTAGCGGGAGCTGGGTCGATGAGCAGTTCTTC

D gene: NA
J gene: TRBJ2-1
clone size: few
V gene: TRBV28
CDR3 protein: CASSPTWRGYNEQFF
CDR3 DNA: TGTGCCAGCAGTCCGACCTGGAGAGGGTACAATGAGCAGTTCTTC

D gene: TRBD1
J gene: TRBJ1-4
clone size: many
V gene: TRBV6-6
CDR3 protein: CASSGQGASNEKLFF
CDR3 DNA: TGTGCCAGCAGTGGACAGGGGGCTAGTAATGAAAAACTGTTTTTT

D gene: TRBD2
J gene: TRBJ2-1
clone size: NA
V gene: TRBV7-9
CDR3 protein: CASGSWGAGGPDGQFF
CDR3 DNA: TGTGCCAGCGGCTCATGGGGAGCGGGAGGGCCTGATGGGCAGTTCTTC

D gene: TRBD1
J gene: TRBJ2-3
clone size: NA
V gene: TRBV12-3/TRBV12-4
CDR3 protein: CTSSSGQGREDTQYF
CDR3 DNA: TGTACCAGCAGCTCCGGACAGGGGAGGGAAGATACGCAGTATTTT

D gene: NA
J gene: TRBJ2-1
clone size: NA
V gene: TRBV4-1
CDR3 protein: CASSHQGRLNNEQFF
CDR3 DNA: TGCGCCAGCAGCCACCAGGGCAGGCTCAACAATGAGCAGTTCTTC

D gene: NA
J gene: TRBJ2-7
clone size: many
V gene: TRBV29-1
CDR3 protein: CSVGLGESYEQYF
CDR3 DNA: TGCAGCGTTGGTCTAGGAGAATCCTACGAGCAGTACTTC